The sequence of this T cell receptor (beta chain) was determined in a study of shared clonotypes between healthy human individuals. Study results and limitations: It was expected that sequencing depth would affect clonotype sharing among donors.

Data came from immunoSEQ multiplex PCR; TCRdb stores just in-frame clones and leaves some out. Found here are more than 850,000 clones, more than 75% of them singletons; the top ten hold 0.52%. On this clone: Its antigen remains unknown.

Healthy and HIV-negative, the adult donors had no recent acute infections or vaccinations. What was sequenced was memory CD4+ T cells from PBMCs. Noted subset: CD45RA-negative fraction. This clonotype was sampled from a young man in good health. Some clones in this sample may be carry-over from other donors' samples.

CDR3 coding DNA: TGCGCCAGCAGACGGGGGACAGATACGCAGTATTTT. Protein: CASRRGTDTQYF. The chain links TRBV10-2 to TRBJ2-3; a weak D match, TRBD2 (6 bases). CDR1 and CDR2 from the germline V gene are WSHSY and SAAADI. This CDR3 has 12 amino acids. V was shortened by 6 bases and J by 3 bases, with 7 bases between the two germline ends.